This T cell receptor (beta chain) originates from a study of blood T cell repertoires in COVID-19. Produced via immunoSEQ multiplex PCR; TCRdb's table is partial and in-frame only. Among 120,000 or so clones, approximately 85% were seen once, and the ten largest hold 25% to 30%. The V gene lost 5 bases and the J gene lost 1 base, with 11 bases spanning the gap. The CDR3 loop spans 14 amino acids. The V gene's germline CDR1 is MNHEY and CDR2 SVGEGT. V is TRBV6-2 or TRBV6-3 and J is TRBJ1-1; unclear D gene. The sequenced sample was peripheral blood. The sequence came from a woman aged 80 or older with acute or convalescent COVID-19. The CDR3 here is CASSAKLRNTEAFF. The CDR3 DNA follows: TGTGCCAGCAGTGCGAAACTTAGGAACACTGAAGCTTTCTTT.